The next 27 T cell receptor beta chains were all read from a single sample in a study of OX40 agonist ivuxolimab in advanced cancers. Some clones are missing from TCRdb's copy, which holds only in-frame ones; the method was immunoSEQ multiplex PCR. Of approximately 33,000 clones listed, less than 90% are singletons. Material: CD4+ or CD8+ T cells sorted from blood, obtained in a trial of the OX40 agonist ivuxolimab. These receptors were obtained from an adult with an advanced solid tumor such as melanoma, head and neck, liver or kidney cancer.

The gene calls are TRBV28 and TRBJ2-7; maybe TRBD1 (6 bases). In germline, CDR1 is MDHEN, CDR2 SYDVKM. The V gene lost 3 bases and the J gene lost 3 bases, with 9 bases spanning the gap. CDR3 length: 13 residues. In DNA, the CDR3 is TGTGCCAGCAGTTTCGGGGACAACTACGAGCAGTACTTC. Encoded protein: CASSFGDNYEQYF.

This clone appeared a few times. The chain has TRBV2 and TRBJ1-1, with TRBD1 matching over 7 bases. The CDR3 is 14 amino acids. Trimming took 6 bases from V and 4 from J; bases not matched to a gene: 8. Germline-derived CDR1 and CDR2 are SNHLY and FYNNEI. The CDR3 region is CASRRNQGGTEAFF. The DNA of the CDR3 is TGTGCCAGCAGAAGAAACCAGGGGGGCACTGAAGCTTTCTTT.

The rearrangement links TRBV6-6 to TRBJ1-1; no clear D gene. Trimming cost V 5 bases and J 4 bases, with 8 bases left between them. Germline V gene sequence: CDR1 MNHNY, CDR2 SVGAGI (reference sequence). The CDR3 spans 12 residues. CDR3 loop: CASSNDRTEAFF. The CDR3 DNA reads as TGTGCCAGCAGTAACGATCGCACTGAAGCTTTCTTT.

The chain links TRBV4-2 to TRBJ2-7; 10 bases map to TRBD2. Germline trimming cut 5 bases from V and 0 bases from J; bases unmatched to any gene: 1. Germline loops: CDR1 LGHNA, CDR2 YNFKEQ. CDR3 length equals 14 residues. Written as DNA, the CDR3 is TGTGCCAGCAGCAGCGGGAGGGACTCCTACGAGCAGTACTTC. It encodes CASSSGRDSYEQYF.

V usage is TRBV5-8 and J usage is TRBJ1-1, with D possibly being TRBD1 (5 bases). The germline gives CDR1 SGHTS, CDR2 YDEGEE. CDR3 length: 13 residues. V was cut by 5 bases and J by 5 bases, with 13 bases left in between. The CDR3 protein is CASRFRVRTEAFF. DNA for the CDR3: TGTGCCAGCAGGTTCAGGGTAAGAACTGAAGCTTTCTTT.

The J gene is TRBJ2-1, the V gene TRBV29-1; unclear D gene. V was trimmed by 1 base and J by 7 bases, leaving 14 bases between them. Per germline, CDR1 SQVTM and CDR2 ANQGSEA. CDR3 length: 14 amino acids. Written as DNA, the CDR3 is TGCAGCGTTGAAGGGCTAGTTCTAGATAATGAGCAGTTCTTC. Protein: CSVEGLVLDNEQFF.

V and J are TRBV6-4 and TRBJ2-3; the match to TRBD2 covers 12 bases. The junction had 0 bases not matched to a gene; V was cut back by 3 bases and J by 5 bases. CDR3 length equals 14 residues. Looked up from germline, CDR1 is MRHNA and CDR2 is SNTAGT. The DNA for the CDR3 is TGTGCCAGCAGTGAACTAGCGGGAGGAGATACGCAGTATTTT. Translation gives CASSELAGGDTQYF.

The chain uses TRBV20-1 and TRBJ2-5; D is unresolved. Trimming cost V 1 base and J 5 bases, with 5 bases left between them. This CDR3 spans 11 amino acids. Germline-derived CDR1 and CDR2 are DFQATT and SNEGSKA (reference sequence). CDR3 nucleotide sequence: TGCAGTGCTAGAGTGTCCGAGACCCAGTACTTC. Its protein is CSARVSETQYF.

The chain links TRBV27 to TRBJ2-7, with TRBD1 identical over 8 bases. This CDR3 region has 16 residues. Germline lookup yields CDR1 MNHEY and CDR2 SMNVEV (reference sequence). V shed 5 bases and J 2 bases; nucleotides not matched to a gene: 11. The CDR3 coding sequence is TGTGCCAGCAGTATAGGACAGGGCCTATCCGCCTACGAGCAGTACTTC. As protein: CASSIGQGLSAYEQYF.

DNA for the CDR3: TGTGCCAGCAGCCCCGTGAACACTGAAGCTTTCTTT. Translating it yields CASSPVNTEAFF. The chain uses TRBV13 and TRBJ1-1; unclear D gene. From germline, CDR1 is PRHDT and CDR2 FYEKMQ (reference sequence). The CDR3 totals 12 residues. V lost 5 bases to trimming and J lost 0 bases, with 4 bases between them.

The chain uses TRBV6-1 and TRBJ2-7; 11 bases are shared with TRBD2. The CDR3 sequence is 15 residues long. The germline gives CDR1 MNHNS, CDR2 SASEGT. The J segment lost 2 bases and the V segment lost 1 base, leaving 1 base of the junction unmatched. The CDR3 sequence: CASSEELAGAYEQYF. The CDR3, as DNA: TGTGCCAGCAGTGAAGAACTAGCGGGGGCCTACGAGCAGTACTTC.

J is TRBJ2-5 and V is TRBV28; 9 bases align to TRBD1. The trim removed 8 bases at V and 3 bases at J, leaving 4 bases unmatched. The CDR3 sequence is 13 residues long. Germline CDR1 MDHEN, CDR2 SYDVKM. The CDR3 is CASGRTGEETQYF. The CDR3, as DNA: TGTGCCAGCGGGAGGACAGGGGAAGAGACCCAGTACTTC.

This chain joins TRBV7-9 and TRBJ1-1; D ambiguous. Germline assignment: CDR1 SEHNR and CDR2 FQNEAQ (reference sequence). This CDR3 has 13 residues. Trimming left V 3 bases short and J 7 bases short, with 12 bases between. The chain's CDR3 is CASSFPNGGEAFF. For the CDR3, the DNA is TGTGCCAGCAGCTTCCCCAATGGTGGTGAAGCTTTCTTT.

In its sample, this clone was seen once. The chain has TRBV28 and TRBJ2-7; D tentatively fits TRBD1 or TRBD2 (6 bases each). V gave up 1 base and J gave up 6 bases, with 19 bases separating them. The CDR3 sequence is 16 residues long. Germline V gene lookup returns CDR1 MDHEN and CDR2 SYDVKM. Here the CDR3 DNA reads TGTGCCAGCAGTTTATTATCCGGGGGCCGCGGTTTCGAGCAGTACTTC. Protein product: CASSLLSGGRGFEQYF.

The DNA for the CDR3 is TGTGCCAGCAGCCCCTCGGTGGGCAGCATGAACACTGAAGCTTTCTTT. Protein: CASSPSVGSMNTEAFF. This chain links TRBV7-6 with TRBJ1-1; D ambiguous. Germline V gene data show CDR1 as SGHVS and CDR2 as FNYEAQ. This CDR3 is built from 16 residues. The V and J ends lost 5 bases and 0 bases respectively, with 16 bases between them.

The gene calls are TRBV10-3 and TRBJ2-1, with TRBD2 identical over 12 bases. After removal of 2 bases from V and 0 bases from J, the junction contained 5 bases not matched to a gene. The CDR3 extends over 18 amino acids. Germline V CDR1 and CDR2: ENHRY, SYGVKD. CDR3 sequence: CAISETTSGGSSYNEQFF. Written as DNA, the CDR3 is TGTGCCATCAGTGAGACCACTAGCGGGGGGAGCTCCTACAATGAGCAGTTCTTC.

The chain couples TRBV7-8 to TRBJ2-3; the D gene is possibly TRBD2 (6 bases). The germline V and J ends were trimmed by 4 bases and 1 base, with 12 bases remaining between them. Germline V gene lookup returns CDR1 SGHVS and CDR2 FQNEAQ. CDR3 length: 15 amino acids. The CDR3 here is CASSSLAKGTDTQYF. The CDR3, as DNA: TGTGCCAGCAGCTCACTAGCAAAGGGCACAGATACGCAGTATTTT.

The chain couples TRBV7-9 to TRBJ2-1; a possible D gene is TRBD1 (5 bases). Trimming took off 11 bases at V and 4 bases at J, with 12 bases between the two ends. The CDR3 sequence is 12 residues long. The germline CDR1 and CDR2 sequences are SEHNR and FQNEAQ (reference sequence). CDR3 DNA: TGTGCCGCGGACAAGAAGTACAATGAGCAGTTCTTC. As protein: CAADKKYNEQFF.

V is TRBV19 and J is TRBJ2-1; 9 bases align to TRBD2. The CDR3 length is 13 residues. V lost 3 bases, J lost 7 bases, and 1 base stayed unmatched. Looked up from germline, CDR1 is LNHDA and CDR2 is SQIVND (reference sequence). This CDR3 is CASSMGLANEQFF. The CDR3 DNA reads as TGTGCCAGTAGTATGGGACTAGCAAATGAGCAGTTCTTC.

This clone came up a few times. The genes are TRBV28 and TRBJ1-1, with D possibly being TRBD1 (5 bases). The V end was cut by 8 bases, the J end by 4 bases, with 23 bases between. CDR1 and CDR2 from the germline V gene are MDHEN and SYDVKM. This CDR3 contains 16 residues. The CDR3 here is CASVPGTLGGSTEAFF. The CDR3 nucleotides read TGTGCCAGCGTCCCCGGGACTCTGGGGGGGAGCACTGAAGCTTTCTTT.

The CDR3: CASSQGGPAVGSDEQFF. The CDR3 DNA sequence: TGTGCCAGCAGCCAAGGAGGGCCAGCGGTAGGCTCGGATGAGCAGTTCTTC. The chain joins TRBV4-2 to TRBJ2-1, with a weak D call TRBD2 (5 bases). The CDR3 loop spans 17 amino acids. Germline V gene sequence: CDR1 LGHNA, CDR2 YNFKEQ. V shed 1 base and J shed 8 bases, with 21 bases lying between them.

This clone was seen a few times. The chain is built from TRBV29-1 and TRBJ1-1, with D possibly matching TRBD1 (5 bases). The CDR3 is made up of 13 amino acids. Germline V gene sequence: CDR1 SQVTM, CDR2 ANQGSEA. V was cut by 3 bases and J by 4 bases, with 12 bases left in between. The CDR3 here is CSVELGGSTEAFF. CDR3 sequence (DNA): TGCAGCGTTGAGCTTGGGGGTTCCACTGAAGCTTTCTTT.

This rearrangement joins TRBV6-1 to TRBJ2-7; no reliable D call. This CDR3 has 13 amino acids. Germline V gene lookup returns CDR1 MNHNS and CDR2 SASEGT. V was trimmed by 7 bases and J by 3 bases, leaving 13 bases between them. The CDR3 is CASTEERYYEQYF. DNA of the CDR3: TGTGCCAGCACCGAAGAGAGGTACTACGAGCAGTACTTC.

The CDR3 region has the DNA TGTGCCAGCAGTTTCGGGTATGGCTACACCTTC. Translated: CASSFGYGYTF. The rearrangement uses TRBV28 and TRBJ1-2; D call uncertain. Germline CDR1 reads MDHEN; CDR2 reads SYDVKM. The CDR3 contains 11 residues. Trimming cost V 3 bases and J 5 bases, with 4 bases left between them.

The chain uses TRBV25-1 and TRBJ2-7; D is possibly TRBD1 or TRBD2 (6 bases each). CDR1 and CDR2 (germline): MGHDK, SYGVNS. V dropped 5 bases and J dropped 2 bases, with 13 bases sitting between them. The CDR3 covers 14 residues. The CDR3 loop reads CASSMGGDPYEQYF. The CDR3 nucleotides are TGTGCCAGCAGTATGGGGGGCGACCCCTACGAGCAGTACTTC.

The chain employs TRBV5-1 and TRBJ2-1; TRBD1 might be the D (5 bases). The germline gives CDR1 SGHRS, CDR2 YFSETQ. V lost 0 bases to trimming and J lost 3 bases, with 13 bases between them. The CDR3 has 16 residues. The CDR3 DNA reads TGCGCCAGCAGCTTGGACCAGGGTCGCAACTACAATGAGCAGTTCTTC. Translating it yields CASSLDQGRNYNEQFF.

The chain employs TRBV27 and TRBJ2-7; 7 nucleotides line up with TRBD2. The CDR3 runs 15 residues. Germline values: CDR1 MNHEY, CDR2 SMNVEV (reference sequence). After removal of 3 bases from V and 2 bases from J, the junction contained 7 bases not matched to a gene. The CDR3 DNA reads TGTGCCAGCAGTTTCGGCGGGAGCTCCCCCTACGAGCAGTACTTC. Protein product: CASSFGGSSPYEQYF.